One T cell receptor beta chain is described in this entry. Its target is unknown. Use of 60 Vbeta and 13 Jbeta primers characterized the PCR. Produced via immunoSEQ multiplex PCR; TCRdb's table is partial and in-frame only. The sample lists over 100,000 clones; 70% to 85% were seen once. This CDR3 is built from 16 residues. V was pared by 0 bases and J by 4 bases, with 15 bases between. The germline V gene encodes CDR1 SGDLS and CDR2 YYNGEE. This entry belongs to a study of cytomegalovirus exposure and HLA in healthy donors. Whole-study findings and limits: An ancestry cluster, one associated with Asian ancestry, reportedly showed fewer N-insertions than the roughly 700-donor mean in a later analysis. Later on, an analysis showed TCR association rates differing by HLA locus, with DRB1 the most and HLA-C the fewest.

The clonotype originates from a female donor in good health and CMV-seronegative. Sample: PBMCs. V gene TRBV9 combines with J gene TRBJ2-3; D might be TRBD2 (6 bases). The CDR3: CASSVAFGGGADTQYF. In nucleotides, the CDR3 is TGTGCCAGCAGCGTAGCTTTTGGAGGAGGGGCAGATACGCAGTATTTT.